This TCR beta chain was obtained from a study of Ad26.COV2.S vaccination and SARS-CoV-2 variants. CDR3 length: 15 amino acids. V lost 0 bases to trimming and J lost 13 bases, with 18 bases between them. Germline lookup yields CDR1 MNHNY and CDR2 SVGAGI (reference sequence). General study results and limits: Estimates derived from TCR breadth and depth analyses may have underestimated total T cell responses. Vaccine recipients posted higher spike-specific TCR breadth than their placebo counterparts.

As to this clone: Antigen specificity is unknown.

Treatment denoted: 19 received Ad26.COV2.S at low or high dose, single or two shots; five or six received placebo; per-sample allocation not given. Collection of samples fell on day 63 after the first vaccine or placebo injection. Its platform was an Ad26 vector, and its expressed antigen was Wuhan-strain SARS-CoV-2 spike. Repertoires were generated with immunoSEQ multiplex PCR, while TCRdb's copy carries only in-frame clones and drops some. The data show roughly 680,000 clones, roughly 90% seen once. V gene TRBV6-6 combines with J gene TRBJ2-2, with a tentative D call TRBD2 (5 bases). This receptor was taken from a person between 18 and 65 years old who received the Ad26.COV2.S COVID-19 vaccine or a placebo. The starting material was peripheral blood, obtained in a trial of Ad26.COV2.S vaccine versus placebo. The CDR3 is CASSYSGIPIEGLFF. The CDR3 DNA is TGTGCCAGCAGTTACTCGGGAATACCAATCGAGGGGCTGTTTTTT.